This entry lists 30 T cell receptor beta chains sequenced from one sample in a study of tumor-infiltrating lymphocytes in primary liver carcinoma. Unsorted whole blood served as the source of blood RNA, and germline DNA was extracted as well. Making TCR beta cDNA involved approximately 0.5 ug total RNA and a constant-region primer. Researchers made the TCR beta libraries by running three nested multiplex PCR rounds with slightly modified ARM-PCR. Amplification in the first two PCR rounds was performed using TRBV1-TRBV30 forward primers and a C-beta reverse primer for around 10 cycles each. TCRdb independently ran MiXCR on the multiplex PCR reads; one entry per CDR3 protein. The data contain approximately 340,000 distinct CDR3 sequences, roughly 61% of them singletons. The specimen was peripheral blood. These receptors originate from a man aged 35 to 55 with primary liver carcinoma and hepatitis B virus infection.

The genes are TRBV5-1 and TRBJ1-1, with TRBD1 matching 9 bases. Germline assignment: CDR1 SGHRS and CDR2 YFSETQ. V trimming: 0 bases; J trimming: 5 bases; junction bases outside the gene matches: 11. The CDR3 covers 17 residues. The CDR3 DNA sequence: TGCGCCAGCAGCTTGGGGGGTTACAGGGGGCAGAGTACTGAAGCTTTCTTT. Amino acid sequence: CASSLGGYRGQSTEAFF.

This clonotype was seen at least ten times. The chain couples TRBV11-2 to TRBJ2-1; D unclear. Trimming removed 5 bases at V and 0 bases at J, with 17 bases between. Germline CDR1 is SGHAT and CDR2 is FQNNGV. The CDR3 totals 17 residues. CDR3 loop: CASSLYGPSRSYNEQFF. The CDR3 coding sequence is TGTGCCAGCAGCCTCTACGGGCCCTCGCGCTCCTACAATGAGCAGTTCTTC.

This clonotype was detected only once. CDR3 loop: CASSPRQGLEFDEQFF. CDR3 DNA sequence: TGCGCCAGCAGCCCACGTCAGGGACTAGAATTCGATGAGCAGTTCTTC. This chain links TRBV4-1 with TRBJ2-1; 8 nucleotides agree with TRBD2. Germline-derived CDR1 and CDR2 are MGHRA and YSYEKL. The CDR3 contains 16 residues. Unmatched junction bases numbered 13, after V lost 4 bases and J lost 8 bases.

Comment on this clonotype: At one end the junction does not follow the germline gene, possibly because of a read error. The V call is TRBV24-1, the J call TRBJ2-1, with D possibly matching TRBD1 (6 bases). The CDR3 is 16 amino acids. Per the germline V gene, CDR1 is KGHDR and CDR2 is SFDVKD. CDR3 DNA sequence: TGTGCCACCAGTGATTCCGCCGGGACAAGTTACAGTGAGCAGTTCTTC. This codes for CATSDSAGTSYSEQFF.

Note on this clonotype: This may arise from a read error, as a much more abundant clone is one base away. The chain combines TRBV6-5 with TRBJ2-7; TRBD2 matches at 8 bases. In germline, CDR1 is MNHEY, CDR2 SVGAGI. There are 14 residues in the CDR3. The V gene end was trimmed by 2 bases and the J gene end by 6 bases; junction bases not matched to a gene: 6. Here the CDR3 reads CASSYGAGGCEQYF. The CDR3 region has the DNA TGTGCCAGCAGTTACGGCGCGGGAGGATGCGAGCAGTACTTC.

In the case of this clonotype: This could be a read error, since a much larger clone is one nucleotide away. The chain employs TRBV6-1 and TRBJ2-7; D unresolved. The CDR3 length is 13 residues. The V end was cut by 3 bases, the J end by 4 bases, with 10 bases between. Germline CDR1 MNHNS, CDR2 SASEGT. The CDR3 reads CASSESDQYEQYF. The CDR3, as DNA: TGTGCCAGCAGTGAGAGCGATCAATACGAGCAGTACTTC.

The V gene is TRBV5-4, the J gene TRBJ1-2, with D possibly being TRBD1 (5 bases). V was pared by 4 bases and J by 6 bases, with 13 bases between. Germline V gene lookup returns CDR1 SGHNT and CDR2 YYREEE (reference sequence). This CDR3 spans 13 amino acids. CDR3 in amino acids: CASSADQGHGYTF. In DNA, the CDR3 is TGTGCCAGCAGCGCTGACCAGGGCCATGGCTACACCTTC.

Details on this clonotype: At one end the junction does not follow the germline gene, possibly because of a read error. The chain carries TRBV11-2 and TRBJ2-7, with D perhaps TRBD2 (6 bases). Germline CDR1 SGHAT, CDR2 FQNNGV. The length of the CDR3 is 15 residues. The CDR3 loop reads CASSFWGEQRYEKYF. The DNA of the CDR3 is TGTGCCAGCAGCTTTTGGGGGGAACAAAGATACGAGAAGTACTTC. Full variable domain (outside the CDR3, taken from reference TRBV11-2 and TRBJ2-7): EAGVAQSPRYKIIEKRQSVAFWCNPISGHATLYWYQQILGQGPKLLIQFQNNGVVDDSQLPKDRFSAERLKGVDSTLKIQPAKLEDSAVYLCASSFWGEQRYEKYFGPGTRLTVT.

The rearrangement links TRBV30 to TRBJ1-4; D gene uncertain. V lost 5 bases and J 2 bases, leaving 9 bases between the germline ends. The CDR3 extends over 13 amino acids. CDR1 GTSNPN and CDR2 SVGIG come from the germline V gene (reference sequence). The DNA for the CDR3 is TGTGCCTGGGCCGGGAGCACTAATGAAAAACTGTTTTTT. This gives the protein CAWAGSTNEKLFF.

V is TRBV4-3 and J is TRBJ2-1; 12 nucleotides line up with TRBD2. V dropped 5 bases and J dropped 8; count of bases not matched to a gene: 7. CDR3 length: 15 amino acids. Germline V gene sequence: CDR1 LGHNA, CDR2 YSLEER. CDR3 sequence (DNA): TGCGCCAGCAGCAAATCTAGCGGGAGGGCTTATGAGCAGTTCTTC. This translates into CASSKSSGRAYEQFF.

The gene calls are TRBV25-1 and TRBJ2-2; D is possibly TRBD2 (5 bases). In germline, CDR1 is MGHDK, CDR2 SYGVNS. CDR3 length: 14 residues. V shed 3 bases and J shed 15 bases, with 20 bases lying between them. The CDR3: CASSEGTETGDLFF. The CDR3 region has the DNA TGTGCCAGCAGTGAGGGAACAGAGACCGGGGATTTGTTTTTT.

This clonotype was seen a single time. V is TRBV19 and J is TRBJ2-1; 9 bases match TRBD2. Looked up from germline, CDR1 is LNHDA and CDR2 is SQIVND (reference sequence). J was trimmed by 9 bases and V by 5 bases; bases with no gene match: 5. The length of the CDR3 is 13 residues. CDR3 coding DNA: TGTGCCAGTAGTCCTCTAGCGGGATTTGAGCAGTTCTTC. Translated: CASSPLAGFEQFF.

This clonotype was picked up one time. In nucleotides, the CDR3 is TGCAGCGTTGGATACACCCTGGACAGGGTATGGAACGAGCAGTACTTC. This sequence encodes CSVGYTLDRVWNEQYF. V and J are TRBV29-1 and TRBJ2-7, with 8 bases that match TRBD1. CDR1 SQVTM and CDR2 ANQGSEA come from the germline V gene. CDR3 length equals 16 residues. The ends lost 4 bases at V and 5 bases at J; junction bases unmatched: 16.

The CDR3 DNA is TGTGCCAGCCCTCTGATGGCGGAAGGGAAGTGGACCGGGGAGCTGTTTTTT. Its translation: CASPLMAEGKWTGELFF. This chain connects TRBV2 to TRBJ2-2, with D uncertain. This CDR3 has 17 amino acids. Trimming took 8 bases from V and 5 from J, leaving 24 bases between them. Germline V gene sequence: CDR1 SNHLY, CDR2 FYNNEI.

V gene TRBV13 combines with J gene TRBJ1-2; D ambiguous. V lost 5 bases and J 5 bases, leaving 15 bases between the germline ends. Germline V gene lookup returns CDR1 PRHDT and CDR2 FYEKMQ (reference sequence). The CDR3 spans 14 residues. The CDR3 here is CASSPGVSEYGYTF. Here the CDR3 DNA reads TGTGCCAGCAGCCCAGGAGTATCAGAGTATGGCTACACCTTC.

The chain has TRBV5-6 and TRBJ2-7; 11 bases fit TRBD2. In germline, CDR1 is SGHDT, CDR2 YYEEEE. This CDR3 is 15 amino acids long. The trim removed 0 bases at V and 7 bases at J, leaving 6 bases unmatched. In DNA, the CDR3 is TGTGCCAGCAGCTTGGTTCTAGCGGGAGGTCGGGAGCAGTACTTC. This encodes CASSLVLAGGREQYF.

This rearrangement joins TRBV5-1 to TRBJ2-5; 7 nucleotides match TRBD1. The CDR3 runs to 16 residues. V dropped 4 bases and J dropped 4; count of bases not matched to a gene: 13. Germline V lookup: CDR1 SGHRS, CDR2 YFSETQ. The CDR3, as DNA: TGCGCCAGCAGCAAGGCCAGGATAGGGGGCCTAGAGACCCAGTACTTC. It specifies CASSKARIGGLETQYF. The full variable domain, in which reference TRBV5-1 and TRBJ2-5 provide the parts outside the CDR3, is KAGVTQTPRYLIKTRGQQVTLSCSPISGHRSVSWYQQTPGQGLQFLFEYFSETQRNKGNFPGRFSGRQFSNSRSEMNVSTLELGDSALYLCASSKARIGGLETQYFGPGTRLLVL.

Notes on this clonotype: Compared with germline, one end of the junction differs, possibly owing to a read error. The chain carries TRBV6-1 and TRBJ2-6; D is unresolved. Germline values: CDR1 MNHNS, CDR2 SASEGT. CDR3 length: 17 residues. The CDR3 reads CVSTKEHPSPGANVLTF. In DNA, the CDR3 is TGTGTCAGCACCAAAGAGCACCCGAGCCCTGGGGCCAACGTCCTGACTTTC.

This clonotype was observed a few times. The chain recombines TRBV30 with TRBJ2-7, with D unresolved. V was pared by 2 bases and J by 6 bases, with 8 bases between. Germline V gene lookup returns CDR1 GTSNPN and CDR2 SVGIG (reference sequence). There are 11 residues in the CDR3. For the CDR3, the DNA is TGTGCCTGGAGTAAGAGTATCGAGCAGTACTTC. Its translation is CAWSKSIEQYF.

V gene TRBV10-1 combines with J gene TRBJ2-1; 10 nucleotides agree with TRBD2. CDR3 length: 15 amino acids. J gave up 4 bases and V 5 bases, and 5 bases lay outside the gene matches. The germline V gene has CDR1 WNHNN and CDR2 SYGVQD (reference sequence). CDR3 nucleotides: TGCGCCAGCAGTACCGGACTAGCGGAATACAATGAGCAGTTCTTC. Amino acid sequence: CASSTGLAEYNEQFF.

On this clonotype itself: The junction shows a germline mismatch at one end, possibly a read error. DNA for the CDR3: TGCGCCAGCAGCCAAGCAGGGAACTATGACTACACCTTC. Translated: CASSQAGNYDYTF. V gene TRBV4-3 combines with J gene TRBJ1-2, with a tentative D call TRBD1 (5 bases). The CDR3 sequence is 13 residues long. The germline gives CDR1 LGHNA, CDR2 YSLEER.

This chain joins TRBV11-1 and TRBJ2-7, with D possibly matching TRBD2 (6 bases). The CDR3 has 15 amino acids. Germline lookup yields CDR1 SGHAT and CDR2 FQDESV (reference sequence). Trimming stripped 5 bases from V and 6 bases from J, with 20 bases between. The CDR3 is CASSTGLQVGLEQYF. The CDR3 bases are TGTGCCAGCAGCACGGGACTCCAAGTAGGGCTCGAGCAGTACTTC.

V is TRBV6-5 and J is TRBJ2-3, with unresolved D. Looked up from germline, CDR1 is MNHEY and CDR2 is SVGAGI. The CDR3 covers 15 residues. V dropped 4 bases and J dropped 5 bases, with 16 bases sitting between them. CDR3 loop: CASSLVSLFLDTQYF. Here the CDR3 DNA reads TGTGCCAGCAGTTTGGTGTCCCTCTTCCTAGATACGCAGTATTTT.

To note about this clonotype: This may stem from a read error, because a much larger clone lies one nucleotide away. The J gene is TRBJ1-4, the V gene TRBV6-5; D unresolved. From germline, CDR1 is MNHEY and CDR2 SVGAGI. The CDR3 is made up of 13 amino acids. In nucleotides, the CDR3 is TGTACTCCCCTCGGTCGGTTCGACGAAAAACTGTTTTTT. Encoded protein: CTPLGRFDEKLFF.

As for this clonotype: Given a much more abundant clone one base away, this may be a read error. The chain recombines TRBV4-1 with TRBJ2-1, with 15 bases matching TRBD2. This CDR3 is built from 18 residues. CDR1 MGHRA and CDR2 YSYEKL come from the germline V gene. CDR3 in DNA: TGCGCCAGCAGCCGGACTAGCGGGAGGGGAGCGGGGACCAATGGGCAGTTCTTC. Translation gives CASSRTSGRGAGTNGQFF.

As regards this clonotype: As the CDR3 is not closed by the conserved phenylalanine or tryptophan, this likely results from a read error. It is unclear where the CDR3 begins or ends on the DNA, so no DNA is shown, and the CDR3 is as TCRdb lists it. The J gene is TRBJ2-2, the V gene TRBV11-2; TRBD1, as called in the table, went unchecked against the DNA. The CDR3 adds up to 14 amino acids, both ends counted. The V gene's germline CDR1 is SGHAT and CDR2 FQNNGV. This CDR3 is CASRPRDRAGELFL.

This clonotype turned up a few times. The J gene is TRBJ2-5, the V gene TRBV5-4, with a weak D call TRBD1 (6 bases). The CDR3 spans 14 residues. V gave up 2 bases and J gave up 5 bases, with 13 bases separating them. CDR1 is SGHNT and CDR2 is YYREEE in the germline V gene (reference sequence). The CDR3 sequence: CASSLQGNLETQYF. CDR3 in DNA: TGTGCCAGCAGCTTACAGGGTAATCTGGAGACCCAGTACTTC. Full variable domain (remainder filled in from reference TRBV5-4 and TRBJ2-5): ETGVTQSPTHLIKTRGQQVTLRCSSQSGHNTVSWYQQALGQGPQFIFQYYREEENGRGNFPPRFSGLQFPNYSSELNVNALELDDSALYLCASSLQGNLETQYFGPGTRLLVL.

This clonotype was seen a handful of times. V gene TRBV7-9 combines with J gene TRBJ1-5; D not resolved. V was trimmed by 0 bases and J by 6 bases, leaving 15 bases between them. Germline V gene lookup returns CDR1 SEHNR and CDR2 FQNEAQ (reference sequence). This CDR3 has 16 residues. CDR3 sequence: CASSLAMAGGSQPQHF. CDR3 sequence (DNA): TGTGCCAGCAGCTTAGCAATGGCGGGTGGTTCTCAGCCCCAGCATTTT.

This clonotype appeared a single time. The V call is TRBV12-3 or TRBV12-4, the J call TRBJ2-1, with 9 bases lining up with TRBD1. The V gene end was trimmed by 7 bases and the J gene end by 9 bases; junction bases not matched to a gene: 10. This CDR3 spans 14 amino acids. CDR3 loop: CASKKTGGGTEQFF. CDR3 sequence (DNA): TGTGCCAGCAAAAAAACAGGGGGCGGCACTGAGCAGTTCTTC.

To note about this clonotype: Just one base apart from a much larger clone, this may be a read error. The chain links TRBV6-5 to TRBJ2-1; D is perhaps TRBD2 (6 bases). The CDR3 is 13 amino acids. Germline V gives CDR1 MNHEY, CDR2 SVGAGI. The CDR3 loop is CVSSYSGERHQFF. The CDR3 DNA reads as TGTGTCAGCAGTTACTCGGGGGAGAGGCATCAGTTCTTC.